The 29 T cell receptor beta chains below all came from one sample that was sequenced in a study of T cells in Graves' hyperthyroidism and ophthalmopathy. From RNA transcripts, TCR beta CDR3 regions were amplified. The TCR CDR3 first-round RT-PCR relied on the HTBI primer set. Each CDR3 protein gets one entry after TCRdb re-called the multiplex PCR reads with MiXCR. The repertoire consists of about 530,000 distinct CDR3 sequences, with roughly 15% occurring once and the leading ten covering around 17%. What was sequenced was blood. These receptors came from a woman between 18 and 29 years old with Graves' ophthalmopathy.

The chain recombines TRBV10-3 with TRBJ1-2; D remains ambiguous. Trimming cost V 0 bases and J 1 base, with 12 bases left between them. Germline-derived CDR1 and CDR2 are ENHRY and SYGVKD. This CDR3 comprises 16 residues. CDR3 nucleotide sequence: TGTGCCATCAGTGAGTCGGTGGCCGAAGATAACTATGGCTACACCTTC. Translating gives CAISESVAEDNYGYTF.

This chain connects TRBV11-2 to TRBJ2-5; 8 nucleotides align to TRBD2. CDR3 length: 15 residues. Germline CDR1 is SGHAT and CDR2 is FQNNGV. The V gene end was trimmed by 1 base and the J gene end by 6 bases; junction bases not matched to a gene: 7. CDR3 sequence reads: CASSLAGGIYKTQYF. The CDR3 DNA reads as TGTGCCAGCAGCTTAGCGGGGGGGATTTATAAGACCCAGTACTTC.

This clonotype showed up just once. The chain employs TRBV4-2 and TRBJ2-7; 11 nucleotides match TRBD2. The CDR3 has 17 residues. With V trimmed by 0 bases and J by 0 bases, 4 bases remained unmatched. CDR1 and CDR2 (germline): LGHNA, YNFKEQ. The CDR3 spells CASSQDGTSGNSYEQYF. The CDR3 bases are TGTGCCAGCAGCCAAGATGGGACTAGCGGAAACTCCTACGAGCAGTACTTC.

As to this clonotype: A read error is possible here, since a much larger clone lies one base away. The chain uses TRBV28 and TRBJ2-7, with 7 bases matching TRBD1. The CDR3 length is 13 residues. Germline V gene data show CDR1 as MDHEN and CDR2 as SYDVKM. The CDR3 DNA reads as TGTGCCGGCAGGGTGGGACAGCAATACGAGCAGTACTTC. This encodes CAGRVGQQYEQYF.

This clonotype has at least ten counts. This chain joins TRBV6-6 and TRBJ1-1; D may be TRBD1 (5 bases). Germline CDR1 is MNHNY and CDR2 is SVGAGI (reference sequence). The CDR3 length is 15 residues. V gave up 0 bases and J gave up 4 bases, with 12 bases separating them. Here the CDR3 DNA reads TGTGCCAGCAGTTACTCGATTTCCGGGACCACTGAAGCTTTCTTT. This sequence encodes CASSYSISGTTEAFF.

In this sample, this clonotype turned up many times. The chain combines TRBV20-1 with TRBJ1-1; TRBD1 agrees at 8 bases. The trim removed 6 bases at V and 4 bases at J, leaving 4 bases unmatched. This CDR3 is 12 amino acids long. CDR1 and CDR2 (germline): DFQATT, SNEGSKA (reference sequence). The CDR3 is CSALDRATEAFF. For the CDR3, the DNA is TGCAGTGCCCTGGACAGGGCCACTGAAGCTTTCTTT.

This clonotype was counted between two and nine times. The V call is TRBV30, the J call TRBJ1-5; the match to TRBD1 covers 7 bases. Per germline, CDR1 GTSNPN and CDR2 SVGIG (reference sequence). The length of the CDR3 is 15 residues. V was clipped by 2 bases and J by 5 bases; unmatched bases: 9. CDR3 loop: CAWSKEGTGDQPQHF. CDR3 DNA sequence: TGTGCCTGGAGTAAAGAAGGAACAGGGGATCAGCCCCAGCATTTT.

V usage is TRBV19 and J usage is TRBJ1-5; weak D call: TRBD1 (5 bases). The CDR3 has 12 residues. The germline gives CDR1 LNHDA, CDR2 SQIVND (reference sequence). V shed 11 bases and J shed 3 bases, with 11 bases lying between them. Written as DNA, the CDR3 is TGTGCCGTACGGGGGGACAATCAGCCCCAGCATTTT. Translation gives CAVRGDNQPQHF. Variable domain in full (rest from reference TRBV19 and TRBJ1-5): DGGITQSPKYLFRKEGQNVTLSCEQNLNHDAMYWYRQDPGQGLRLIYYSQIVNDFQKGDIAEGYSVSREKKESFPLTVTSAQKNPTAFYLCAVRGDNQPQHFGDGTRLSIL.

This clonotype was found many times. J is TRBJ1-4 and V is TRBV6-6, with TRBD1 matching over 11 bases. V lost 0 bases, J lost 6 bases, and 3 bases stayed unmatched. CDR3 length: 16 amino acids. CDR1 is MNHNY and CDR2 is SVGAGI in the germline V gene (reference sequence). CDR3 protein: CASSYSRDRGYEKLFF. The CDR3 nucleotides read TGTGCCAGCAGTTACTCCCGGGACAGGGGGTATGAAAAACTGTTTTTT.

This clonotype has ten or more counts. The CDR3, as DNA: TGTGCCAGCAGTTTAATAGAGGGGTACGAGCAGTACTTC. Its translation: CASSLIEGYEQYF. This chain uses TRBV12-3 or TRBV12-4 with TRBJ2-7; D might be TRBD1 or TRBD2, each matching 5 bases. The CDR3 sequence is 13 residues long. Trimming removed 2 bases at V and 4 bases at J, with 9 bases between.

The sample holds a few counts of this clonotype. The chain's CDR3 is CAWSVGDPGREKLFF. The CDR3 DNA reads TGTGCCTGGAGTGTGGGGGACCCCGGACGGGAAAAACTGTTTTTT. This chain uses TRBV30 with TRBJ1-4, with D possibly matching TRBD1 (5 bases). V lost 0 bases and J lost 8, with 16 bases in between. The length of the CDR3 is 15 residues. Germline CDR1 GTSNPN, CDR2 SVGIG (reference sequence).

This clonotype was detected only a few times. V gene TRBV6-1 combines with J gene TRBJ2-7; 10 positions match TRBD1. Unmatched junction bases numbered 7, after V lost 6 bases and J lost 5 bases. Germline V gene sequence: CDR1 MNHNS, CDR2 SASEGT. The CDR3 is 14 residues long. Written as DNA, the CDR3 is TGTGCCAGCAGGCCCCCGGGACAGGGGAACGAGCAGTACTTC. Amino acid sequence: CASRPPGQGNEQYF.

This clonotype occurred many times. The J gene is TRBJ1-2, the V gene TRBV28; possibly TRBD1 for D (6 bases). Trimming cost V 3 bases and J 2 bases, with 13 bases left between them. The CDR3 has 15 amino acids. CDR1 and CDR2 (germline): MDHEN, SYDVKM. The CDR3 DNA sequence: TGTGCCAGCAGTTTGGGGGGGCAGATAAACTATGGCTACACCTTC. Protein sequence: CASSLGGQINYGYTF.

Concerning this clonotype: A much bigger clone sits one base away, suggesting this may be a read error. The chain is built from TRBV30 and TRBJ2-7, with D possibly TRBD2 on 7 matching bases. The V and J ends lost 1 base and 2 bases respectively, with 15 bases between them. The CDR3 contains 15 residues. Germline V gene sequence: CDR1 GTSNPN, CDR2 SVGIG (reference sequence). The CDR3 DNA reads as TGTGCCTGGAGTGAGGACGGGGGGCACGCCTACGAGCAGTACTTC. Protein sequence: CAWSEDGGHAYEQYF.

The sample holds many counts of this clonotype. The V call is TRBV6-1, the J call TRBJ1-5; D remains ambiguous. CDR3 length equals 15 residues. With 6 bases removed from V and 5 bases from J, the gap between germline ends came to 17 bases. Germline V gene lookup returns CDR1 MNHNS and CDR2 SASEGT. CDR3 coding DNA: TGTGCCAGCAGAAAACGGGGAGTAAGGTATCAGCCCCAGCATTTT. It yields the protein CASRKRGVRYQPQHF.

This clonotype has ten or more counts. The rearrangement joins TRBV11-1 to TRBJ2-7; perhaps TRBD2 as D (6 bases). The CDR3 runs 13 residues. Germline V gene sequence: CDR1 SGHAT, CDR2 FQDESV (reference sequence). V gave up 6 bases and J gave up 2 bases, with 11 bases separating them. CDR3: CASSRGRTYEQYF. CDR3 nucleotide sequence: TGTGCCAGCAGTCGTGGGAGGACCTACGAGCAGTACTTC.

This clonotype was seen repeatedly, ten times or more. The chain is built from TRBV6-1 and TRBJ2-1; the match to TRBD2 covers 10 bases. Trimming at V came to 5 bases and at J to 3 bases, leaving 4 bases not matched to a gene. The CDR3 consists of 15 residues. Germline-derived CDR1 and CDR2 are MNHNS and SASEGT. Here the CDR3 DNA reads TGTGCCAGCAGTCGGACTAGCGGATACTACAATGAGCAGTTCTTC. Translation: CASSRTSGYYNEQFF.

The chain links TRBV12-3 or TRBV12-4 to TRBJ2-7, with 14 positions matching TRBD2. The ends lost 3 bases at V and 6 bases at J; junction bases unmatched: 13. The CDR3 consists of 18 residues. DNA of the CDR3: TGTGCCAGCAGTTTCTGGGGCGGGACTAGCGGGAGAGGGGGCGAGCAGTACTTC. Translating it yields CASSFWGGTSGRGGEQYF.

This clonotype has ten or more counts. The chain carries TRBV5-1 and TRBJ1-1, with D possibly matching TRBD1 (5 bases). Germline V lookup: CDR1 SGHRS, CDR2 YFSETQ. CDR3 length equals 13 residues. Between the trimmed V and J ends, which lost 1 base and 4 bases, there was a span of 8 bases. CDR3 protein: CASSLMGGTEAFF. DNA of the CDR3: TGCGCCAGCAGCTTGATGGGGGGCACTGAAGCTTTCTTT.

This clonotype has a count of ten or more. This chain joins TRBV4-3 and TRBJ2-2; possibly TRBD1 for D (5 bases). The germline CDR1 and CDR2 sequences are LGHNA and YSLEER. The CDR3 extends over 14 amino acids. V lost 1 base and J 6 bases, leaving 9 bases between the germline ends. The CDR3 reads CASSQAGAAGELFF. The DNA for the CDR3 is TGCGCCAGCAGCCAAGCTGGGGCAGCCGGGGAGCTGTTTTTT.

The chain links TRBV19 to TRBJ2-7, with D hard to call. Germline V gives CDR1 LNHDA, CDR2 SQIVND (reference sequence). CDR3 size: 13 residues. V lost 5 bases and J 7 bases, leaving 15 bases between the germline ends. This CDR3 is CASSLYPSREQYF. CDR3 DNA sequence: TGTGCCAGTAGTCTTTACCCTTCGAGGGAGCAGTACTTC.

The chain couples TRBV29-1 to TRBJ2-3; TRBD2 might be the D (5 bases). Germline assignment: CDR1 SQVTM and CDR2 ANQGSEA. The CDR3 runs 15 residues. V was clipped by 2 bases and J by 3 bases, with 15 bases between them. The CDR3 loop reads CSVENTIERTDTQYF. CDR3 in DNA: TGCAGCGTTGAAAATACTATCGAGCGGACAGATACGCAGTATTTT.

A word on this clonotype: At one end the junction does not follow the germline gene, possibly because of a read error. This chain connects TRBV15 to TRBJ2-7; D gene unclear. This CDR3 contains 13 residues. The germline V gene encodes CDR1 LNHNV and CDR2 YYDKDF (reference sequence). CDR3 nucleotide sequence: TGTGCCACCAGCGGAGACACAGACTACGAGCAGTACTTC. This sequence encodes CATSGDTDYEQYF. Based on the CDR3 plus reference TRBV15 and TRBJ2-7, the full variable domain is DAMVIQNPRYQVTQFGKPVTLSCSQTLNHNVMYWYQQKSSQAPKLLFHYYDKDFNNEADTPDNFQSRRPNTSFCFLDIRSPGLGDTAMYLCATSGDTDYEQYFGPGTRLTVT.

This clonotype was counted only a few times. The J gene is TRBJ1-1, the V gene TRBV6-1; no definite D call. V gave up 6 bases and J gave up 5 bases, with 19 bases separating them. Germline loops: CDR1 MNHNS, CDR2 SASEGT. CDR3 length: 15 amino acids. CDR3: CASRVRVEVRTEAFF. Here the CDR3 DNA reads TGTGCCAGCAGGGTTAGGGTTGAGGTGAGAACTGAAGCTTTCTTT.

The V and J genes are TRBV5-1 and TRBJ1-2; D gene uncertain. The CDR3 sequence is 14 residues long. V was trimmed by 4 bases and J by 4 bases, leaving 14 bases between them. Germline V CDR1 and CDR2: SGHRS, YFSETQ. The CDR3 sequence is CASSADTEGYGYTF. The DNA for the CDR3 is TGCGCCAGCAGCGCCGACACTGAGGGCTATGGCTACACCTTC.

This chain connects TRBV11-2 to TRBJ2-7, with TRBD2 matching 11 bases. V shed 5 bases and J 3 bases; nucleotides not matched to a gene: 15. Per germline, CDR1 SGHAT and CDR2 FQNNGV. This CDR3 comprises 18 residues. Written as DNA, the CDR3 is TGTGCCAGCAGCGCCCGGGACACGGGACTAGCGGATATCTACGAGCAGTACTTC. The encoded protein is CASSARDTGLADIYEQYF.

A remark on this clonotype: This may come from a read error, since a much larger clone is one base off. This chain links TRBV20-1 with TRBJ2-2; D assignment may be TRBD1 or TRBD2 (5 bases each). In germline, CDR1 is DFQATT, CDR2 SNEGSKA (reference sequence). CDR3 length: 17 amino acids. The CDR3: CSAREDWGDANTGELSF. In DNA form, the CDR3 reads TGCAGTGCTAGAGAGGACTGGGGCGACGCGAACACCGGGGAGCTGTCTTTT.

In its sample, this clonotype was seen many times. The V gene is TRBV27, the J gene TRBJ1-1, with D possibly matching TRBD1 (6 bases). Deletions cut 6 bases from V and 3 bases from J, with 14 bases between. The CDR3 runs 14 residues. Per the germline V gene, CDR1 is MNHEY and CDR2 is SMNVEV (reference sequence). The DNA for the CDR3 is TGTGCCAGCAGCCCACAGGGTTACTACACTGAAGCTTTCTTT. This sequence encodes CASSPQGYYTEAFF.

This clonotype showed up many times. The chain employs TRBV6-1 and TRBJ1-5; D ambiguous. The length of the CDR3 is 14 residues. Trimming took 8 bases from V and 2 from J, leaving 13 bases between them. Germline CDR1 is MNHNS and CDR2 is SASEGT. CDR3 in amino acids: CASLVAQGNQPQHF. CDR3 coding DNA: TGTGCCAGCCTCGTAGCTCAGGGCAATCAGCCCCAGCATTTT.